One T cell receptor beta chain is described in this entry. This clonotype occurred many times. Its specific antigen is unknown. Base qualities are not at hand, and no much larger clone is one base apart. Blood bank volunteers in Maryland, USA served as the healthy controls. For sorted-subset TCR libraries, 1 million sorted CD4+ or CD8+ T cells were used. PBMCs were separated from peripheral blood using Ficoll-Hypaque density gradient centrifugation and then cryopreserved in liquid nitrogen. The study also sequenced paired sorted CD4+ and CD8+ subsets from healthy controls, HAM/TSP patients and MS patients. This sample is drawn from a study of neurological immune-mediated disorders (dated by TCRdb to between 2017 and 2020). Regarding the study in general: Peripheral blood TCR-beta repertoires from patients with HTLV-I-associated myelopathy (HAM/TSP), patients with multiple sclerosis, and healthy controls were compared in the study using UMI-based sequencing. Alongside PBMC samples, the set of around 99 TCR-beta libraries contained longitudinal samples, technical triplicates, and paired CD4+ and CD8+ T-cell subsets that had been sorted. The cohort comprised 68 subjects: around 15 HAM/TSP patients, approximately 34 multiple sclerosis patients and 20 or so healthy controls.

The junction shows trimming of 0 bases on V and 1 base on J, plus 14 bases between the germline ends. Including the terminal cysteine and phenylalanine, the CDR3 comprises 17 residues. Just CDR3 DNA is preserved here, 51 bases in frame from base 1. Based on the germline V gene, the CDR1 and CDR2 sequences are LGHNA and YSLEER. cDNA was synthesized by template-switch 5'RACE using a primer carrying a 10-nucleotide random unique molecular identifier by which each TCR transcript was tagged. Each sequencing run produced over 190 million TCR-beta sequences covering 15-18 subjects. Total RNA was extracted with the RNeasy kit. Using the KAPA Real-time Library Amplification kit, TCR-beta VDJ regions were amplified with primers for the TCR constant region and the 5'RACE anchor. Sample indexes and Illumina adaptors were added in a first PCR, and a second PCR then increased library yield. After Ampure bead purification, the roughly 650 bp TCR product was size-selected on a 2% E-gel SizeSelection system. Before pooling, library quality was checked on a Bioanalyzer, concentration was measured with Qubit, and libraries were quantified with the Kapa Library Quantification kit. Libraries were sequenced paired-end 2 x 150 bp on an Illumina HiSeq 2500. To increase sequence diversity, roughly 24-32% phiX was spiked into each library pool. Per the authors' processing: The quality-filtered reads were processed with the UMI-based MiGEC pipeline, whose error correction step removed more than 85% of the raw TCR sequences. IMGT germline references were used for alignment of VDJ genes, and clonotypes were defined by a unique CDR3 amino acid sequence together with V-J genes. Clonal expansion, Shannon diversity and CDR3 relatedness (CalcPairwiseDistances, ClusterSamples) were evaluated with VDJtools, and phylogenetic trees were built with CLCbio workbench. Clones with at least 8 unique UMIs were defined as expanded, with this threshold being based on coefficient-of-variation modelling across technical triplicates. TCRdb passed the public sequencing reads through fastp at Q25 and MiXCR, retaining productive beta sequences. Rows are combined by CDR3 protein, so each entry shows the most common genes and DNA. TCRdb, not the authors, supplied the V and J calls. Recorded for this sample are around 16,000 distinct CDR3 sequences; around 9.7% of them occurred a single time. The ten largest make up roughly 45% of the sample.

Summary of the overall study and its limitations: No identical CDR3 amino acid sequences were shared among expanded clones across subjects, suggesting private TCR-beta repertoires in all groups. TCR clonal expansion was highest in HAM/TSP patients and lowest in MS patients, with MS patients falling below even healthy controls.

The sequenced sample consisted of CD8+ T cells from blood. This receptor was identified in a man between 50 and 59 years old in good health. The chain couples TRBV4-3 to TRBJ2-3, with TRBD2 as a weak D call on 6 bases. The CDR3 region reads CASSQEERERGTDTQYF. The bases read TGCGCCAGCAGCCAAGAGGAACGGGAGAGAGGCACAGATACGCAGTATTTT.